This TCR beta chain emerged from a study of T cell changes during pregnancy in multiple sclerosis. Profiled with immunoSEQ multiplex PCR; TCRdb holds only in-frame clones, not every one. The sample lists 80,000 to 100,000 clones; approximately 93% were seen once. The J segment lost 4 bases and the V segment lost 6 bases, leaving 4 bases of the junction unmatched. Looked up from germline, CDR1 is MDHEN and CDR2 is SYDVKM. The CDR3 length is 14 residues. The receptor was isolated from a female donor with multiple sclerosis, enrolled in a pregnancy study. The chain joins TRBV28 to TRBJ2-1; TRBD1 matches 9 bases. Specimen: peripheral blood, collected after pregnancy. The CDR3 coding sequence is TGTGCCAGCAGAGGGGACAGGGAATACAATGAGCAGTTCTTC. As protein: CASRGDREYNEQFF.